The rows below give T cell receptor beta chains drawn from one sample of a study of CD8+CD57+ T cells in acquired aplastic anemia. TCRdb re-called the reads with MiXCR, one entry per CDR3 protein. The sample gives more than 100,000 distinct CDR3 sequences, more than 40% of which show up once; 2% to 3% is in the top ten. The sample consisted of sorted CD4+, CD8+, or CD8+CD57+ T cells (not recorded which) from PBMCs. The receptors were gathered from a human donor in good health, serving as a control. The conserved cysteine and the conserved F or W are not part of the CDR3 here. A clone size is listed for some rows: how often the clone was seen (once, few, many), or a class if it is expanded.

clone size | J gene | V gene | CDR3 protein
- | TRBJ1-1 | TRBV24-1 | ATSAELNTEAF
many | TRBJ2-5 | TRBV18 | ASSPYAPTDQETQY
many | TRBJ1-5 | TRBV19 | ASSINGASNQPQH
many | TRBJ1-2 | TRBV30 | AWSPGNYGYT
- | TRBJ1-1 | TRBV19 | ASSSPQGRVNTEAF
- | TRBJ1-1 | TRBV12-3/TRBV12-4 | ASSSRQSWNTEAF
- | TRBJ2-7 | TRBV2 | ASSLGAGGGYEQY
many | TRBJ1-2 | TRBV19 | ASSKDSGLYGYT
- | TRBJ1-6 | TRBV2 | ASSEATGLDSPLH
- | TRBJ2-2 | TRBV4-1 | ASSLGESTGELL
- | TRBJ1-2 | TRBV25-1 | ASSFGTGGVGGYT
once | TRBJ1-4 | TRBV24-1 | ATSDSGSTNEKLF
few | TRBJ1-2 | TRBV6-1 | ACKRLDYGYT
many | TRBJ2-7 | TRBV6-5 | ASRSSTGPREQY
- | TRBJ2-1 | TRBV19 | ASTDPGPNEQF
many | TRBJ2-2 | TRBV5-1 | ASSSQAEVPGELF
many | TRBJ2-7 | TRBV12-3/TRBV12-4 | ASSFVSSPASYEQY
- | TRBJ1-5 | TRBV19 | ASSRTGGVNQPQH
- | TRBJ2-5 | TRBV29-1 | SVERGAGGETQY
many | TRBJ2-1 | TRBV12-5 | ASGLHNEQF
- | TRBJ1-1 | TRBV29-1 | RGGNTEAF
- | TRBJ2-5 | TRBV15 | ATSLGRDVTQY
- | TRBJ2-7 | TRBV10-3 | AIRGTGGSYEQY